One and the same sample provided the 18 T cell receptor beta chains below, sequenced in a study of OX40 agonist ivuxolimab in advanced cancers. TCRdb's copy holds only in-frame clones and misses some; the assay was immunoSEQ multiplex PCR. The sample lists about 67,000 clones; around 84% were seen once. Sequencing was performed on CD4+ or CD8+ T cells sorted from blood, taken in a trial of the OX40 agonist ivuxolimab. The source of these receptors is an adult with an advanced solid tumor such as melanoma, head and neck, liver or kidney cancer.

This clone was picked up one time. The chain joins TRBV6-5 to TRBJ1-1, with D unresolved. The V gene's germline CDR1 is MNHEY and CDR2 SVGAGI. The CDR3 consists of 12 residues. Trimming stripped 7 bases from V and 8 bases from J, with 14 bases between. The CDR3 region is CASNQWSGEAFF. The CDR3 region has the DNA TGTGCCAGCAACCAATGGTCGGGGGAAGCTTTCTTT.

This rearrangement joins TRBV19 to TRBJ2-1; 8 bases agree with TRBD2. The V and J ends lost 6 bases and 3 bases, in that order; junction bases with no gene match: 4. CDR1 is LNHDA and CDR2 is SQIVND in the germline V gene (reference sequence). The CDR3 sequence is 14 residues long. The CDR3 reads CASRGTRLYNEQFF. In DNA form, the CDR3 reads TGTGCCAGTAGGGGGACTAGGCTCTACAATGAGCAGTTCTTC.

V is TRBV6-5 and J is TRBJ1-1, with 8 bases that match TRBD1. Unmatched junction bases numbered 2, after V lost 5 bases and J lost 3 bases. The CDR3 is 13 residues long. From germline, CDR1 is MNHEY and CDR2 SVGAGI. CDR3 residues: CASSPDRDTEAFF. CDR3 in DNA: TGTGCCAGCAGTCCGGACAGGGACACTGAAGCTTTCTTT.

The chain recombines TRBV2 with TRBJ1-2; 10 bases are a match to TRBD1. Per germline, CDR1 SNHLY and CDR2 FYNNEI. The V and J ends lost 6 bases and 3 bases, in that order; junction bases with no gene match: 1. The CDR3 has 13 amino acids. The CDR3 bases are TGTGCCAGCAGAGGGACAGGGGACTATGGCTACACCTTC. This translates into CASRGTGDYGYTF.

J is TRBJ2-7 and V is TRBV6-5; TRBD1 is a possible D gene (5 bases). Trimming took off 8 bases at V and 5 bases at J, with 19 bases between the two ends. This CDR3 region has 14 residues. In germline, CDR1 is MNHEY, CDR2 SVGAGI. In nucleotides, the CDR3 is TGTGCCAGCGGAGAGGTCAGGGATTTCAACGAGCAGTACTTC. Residues: CASGEVRDFNEQYF.

This chain links TRBV7-2 with TRBJ2-1, with D maybe TRBD2 (5 bases). The CDR3 contains 15 residues. Trimming took 5 bases from V and 0 from J, leaving 11 bases between them. Germline V lookup: CDR1 SGHTA, CDR2 FQGNSA. The CDR3 reads CASSQDSTSYNEQFF. The CDR3, as DNA: TGTGCCAGCAGCCAGGACTCTACCTCCTACAATGAGCAGTTCTTC.

The V call is TRBV9, the J call TRBJ2-1; the match to TRBD2 covers 9 bases. Germline trimming cut 4 bases from V and 6 bases from J; bases unmatched to any gene: 11. Per the germline V gene, CDR1 is SGDLS and CDR2 is YYNGEE. This CDR3 has 16 residues. The CDR3 coding sequence is TGTGCCAGCAGCTTATTAAAGCGGGGGGACGTCAATGAGCAGTTCTTC. This gives the protein CASSLLKRGDVNEQFF.

The chain couples TRBV6-6 to TRBJ1-4; no clear D. Trimming took 2 bases from V and 4 from J, leaving 5 bases between them. The germline V gene has CDR1 MNHNY and CDR2 SVGAGI (reference sequence). The CDR3 totals 13 residues. The chain's CDR3 is CASSYHHNEKLFF. The CDR3 DNA reads as TGTGCCAGCAGTTACCACCATAATGAAAAACTGTTTTTT.

The chain uses TRBV19 and TRBJ2-7; D not resolved. This CDR3 has 15 amino acids. CDR1 is LNHDA and CDR2 is SQIVND in the germline V gene (reference sequence). Trimming shortened V by 3 bases and J by 1 base, and 13 bases separated the two germline ends. The CDR3: CASSIAARSSYEQYF. The CDR3, as DNA: TGTGCCAGTAGTATCGCAGCACGGTCATCCTACGAGCAGTACTTC.

The chain carries TRBV4-1 and TRBJ1-5; D is unresolved. Germline V gives CDR1 MGHRA, CDR2 YSYEKL. The CDR3 is 16 amino acids. V dropped 1 base and J dropped 2 bases, with 12 bases sitting between them. The chain's CDR3 is CASSQVWVSGNQPQHF. The CDR3 coding sequence is TGCGCCAGCAGCCAAGTTTGGGTTTCGGGCAATCAGCCCCAGCATTTT.

J is TRBJ1-5 and V is TRBV30; D gene ambiguous. Deletions cut 0 bases from V and 0 bases from J, with 9 bases between. In germline, CDR1 is GTSNPN, CDR2 SVGIG (reference sequence). The CDR3 runs 15 residues. Here the CDR3 DNA reads TGTGCCTGGAGTGTAAGCTGGGGTAGCAATCAGCCCCAGCATTTT. Its translation is CAWSVSWGSNQPQHF.

The chain is built from TRBV5-1 and TRBJ2-1; 9 bases align to TRBD1. CDR1 SGHRS and CDR2 YFSETQ come from the germline V gene. The CDR3 covers 15 residues. V was pared by 4 bases and J by 7 bases, with 9 bases of the junction left unmatched. CDR3 sequence (DNA): TGCGCCAGCAGCCCCCAGGGACAGGGAAGGAATGAGCAGTTCTTC. This gives the protein CASSPQGQGRNEQFF.

The rearrangement uses TRBV18 and TRBJ2-3, with a weak D call TRBD1 (7 bases). This CDR3 region has 15 residues. Trimming took off 3 bases at V and 5 bases at J, with 15 bases between the two ends. Germline assignment: CDR1 KGHSH and CDR2 LQKENI. The CDR3 loop reads CASSPRGRLRDTQYF. The CDR3, as DNA: TGTGCCAGCTCACCCAGGGGGAGGTTGCGAGATACGCAGTATTTT.

The V call is TRBV4-2, the J call TRBJ2-7; TRBD1 matches 10 bases. The CDR3 is 16 amino acids. Trimming at V came to 2 bases and at J to 4 bases, leaving 8 bases not matched to a gene. Germline V gene lookup returns CDR1 LGHNA and CDR2 YNFKEQ. The CDR3 nucleotides read TGTGCCAGCAGCCAACCTCCTGGACAGGGGGTGTACGAGCAGTACTTC. The encoded protein is CASSQPPGQGVYEQYF.

The J gene is TRBJ1-2, the V gene TRBV30; 11 bases agree with TRBD1. This CDR3 contains 16 residues. V was clipped by 1 base and J by 3 bases; unmatched bases: 7. Germline assignment: CDR1 GTSNPN and CDR2 SVGIG (reference sequence). DNA of the CDR3: TGTGCCTGGAGTGAAATTGGACAGGGGGCTGACTATGGCTACACCTTC. Protein sequence: CAWSEIGQGADYGYTF.

The chain links TRBV11-3 to TRBJ2-7, with 7 nucleotides matching TRBD1. CDR3 length: 13 residues. V shed 5 bases and J 4 bases; nucleotides not matched to a gene: 5. CDR1 is SGHNT and CDR2 is YENEEA in the germline V gene. CDR3: CASSRTGGYEQYF. In DNA, the CDR3 is TGTGCCAGCAGCCGGACAGGAGGTTACGAGCAGTACTTC.

A few counts support this clone. The rearrangement joins TRBV10-3 to TRBJ2-1; possibly TRBD1 or TRBD2 for D (6 bases each). The CDR3 extends over 16 amino acids. Per the germline V gene, CDR1 is ENHRY and CDR2 is SYGVKD. V was clipped by 0 bases and J by 6 bases, with 15 bases between them. CDR3 nucleotide sequence: TGTGCCATCAGTGAGTCAACCGGGGGCGCGGGCAATGAGCAGTTCTTC. Amino acids: CAISESTGGAGNEQFF.

This chain uses TRBV9 with TRBJ2-5, with D unclear. Germline CDR1 and CDR2: SGDLS and YYNGEE. The CDR3 length is 12 residues. The V end was cut by 3 bases, the J end by 2 bases, with 5 bases between. This chain's CDR3 is CASSAAQETQYF. Written as DNA, the CDR3 is TGTGCCAGCAGCGCCGCTCAAGAGACCCAGTACTTC.